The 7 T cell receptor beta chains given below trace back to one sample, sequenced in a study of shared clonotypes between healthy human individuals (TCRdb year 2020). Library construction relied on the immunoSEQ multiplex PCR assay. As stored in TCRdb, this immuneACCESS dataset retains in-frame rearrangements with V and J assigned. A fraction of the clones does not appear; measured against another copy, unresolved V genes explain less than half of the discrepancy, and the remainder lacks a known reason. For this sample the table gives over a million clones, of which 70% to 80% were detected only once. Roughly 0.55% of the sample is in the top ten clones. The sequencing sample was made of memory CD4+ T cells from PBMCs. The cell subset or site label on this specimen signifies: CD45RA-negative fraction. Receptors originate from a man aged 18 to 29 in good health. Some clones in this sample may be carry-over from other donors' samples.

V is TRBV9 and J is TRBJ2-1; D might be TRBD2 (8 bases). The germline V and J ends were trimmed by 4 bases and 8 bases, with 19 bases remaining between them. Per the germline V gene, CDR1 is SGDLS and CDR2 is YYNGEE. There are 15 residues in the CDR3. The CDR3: CASSSRPGGGDEQFF. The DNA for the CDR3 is TGTGCCAGCAGCTCAAGACCGGGAGGGGGCGATGAGCAGTTCTTC.

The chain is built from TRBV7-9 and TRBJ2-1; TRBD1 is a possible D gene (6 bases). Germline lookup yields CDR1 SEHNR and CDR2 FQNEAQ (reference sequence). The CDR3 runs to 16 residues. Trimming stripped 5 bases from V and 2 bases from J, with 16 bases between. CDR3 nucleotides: TGTGCCAGCAGCCTTACAGGGCTTAGGACCTACAATGAGCAGTTCTTC. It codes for CASSLTGLRTYNEQFF.

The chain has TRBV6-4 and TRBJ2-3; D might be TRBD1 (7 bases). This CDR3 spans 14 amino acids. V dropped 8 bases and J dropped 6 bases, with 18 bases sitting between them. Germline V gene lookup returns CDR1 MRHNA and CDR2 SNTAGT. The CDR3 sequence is CASRNRAGGDTQYF. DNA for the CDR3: TGTGCCAGCCGCAACCGGGCAGGGGGGGATACGCAGTATTTT.

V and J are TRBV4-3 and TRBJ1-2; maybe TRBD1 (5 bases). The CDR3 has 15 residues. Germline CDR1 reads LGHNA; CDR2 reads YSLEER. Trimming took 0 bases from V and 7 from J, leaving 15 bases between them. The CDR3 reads CASSQERGYDIGYTF. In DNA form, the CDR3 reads TGCGCCAGCAGCCAAGAAAGGGGATACGACATTGGCTACACCTTC.

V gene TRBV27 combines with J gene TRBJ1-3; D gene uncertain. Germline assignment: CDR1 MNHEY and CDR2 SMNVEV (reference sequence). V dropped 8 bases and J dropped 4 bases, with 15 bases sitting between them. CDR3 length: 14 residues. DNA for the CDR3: TGTGCCAGCGACCCCCCCTCGGGAGGAAACACCATATATTTT. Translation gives CASDPPSGGNTIYF.

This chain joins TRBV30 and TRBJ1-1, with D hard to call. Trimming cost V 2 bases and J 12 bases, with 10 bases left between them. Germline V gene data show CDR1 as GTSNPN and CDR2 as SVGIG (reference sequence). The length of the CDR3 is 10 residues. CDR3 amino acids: CAWSPAKTFF. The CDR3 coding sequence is TGTGCCTGGAGTCCGGCAAAGACTTTCTTT.

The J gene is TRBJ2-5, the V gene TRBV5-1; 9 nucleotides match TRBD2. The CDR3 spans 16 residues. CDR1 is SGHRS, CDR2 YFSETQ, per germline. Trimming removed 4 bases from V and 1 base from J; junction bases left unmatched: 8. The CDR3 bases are TGCGCCAGCAGCATAGCCATGACTAGCGGCCAAGAGACCCAGTACTTC. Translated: CASSIAMTSGQETQYF.